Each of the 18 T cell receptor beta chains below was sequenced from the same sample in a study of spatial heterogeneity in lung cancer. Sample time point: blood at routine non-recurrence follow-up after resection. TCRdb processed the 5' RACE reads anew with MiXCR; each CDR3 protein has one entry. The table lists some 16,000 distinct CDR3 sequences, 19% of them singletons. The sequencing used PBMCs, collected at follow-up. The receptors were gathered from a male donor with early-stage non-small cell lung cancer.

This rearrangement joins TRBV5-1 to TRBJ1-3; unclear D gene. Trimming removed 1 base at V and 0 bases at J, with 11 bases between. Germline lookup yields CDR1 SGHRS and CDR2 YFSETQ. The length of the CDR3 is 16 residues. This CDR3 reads CASSLSRSYSGNTIYF. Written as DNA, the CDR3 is TGCGCCAGCAGCTTGTCTAGGTCCTACTCTGGAAACACCATATATTTT.

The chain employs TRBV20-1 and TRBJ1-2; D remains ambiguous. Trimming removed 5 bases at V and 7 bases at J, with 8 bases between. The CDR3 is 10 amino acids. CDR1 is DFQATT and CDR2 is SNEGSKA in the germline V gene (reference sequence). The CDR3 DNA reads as TGCAGTGCTCGAGGGTCTGGCTACACCTTC. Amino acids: CSARGSGYTF.

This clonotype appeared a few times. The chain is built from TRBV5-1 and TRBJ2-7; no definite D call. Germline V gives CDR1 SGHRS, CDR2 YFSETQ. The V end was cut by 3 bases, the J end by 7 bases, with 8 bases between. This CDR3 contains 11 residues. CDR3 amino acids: CASSSQGEQYF. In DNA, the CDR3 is TGCGCCAGCAGCTCTCAAGGGGAGCAGTACTTC.

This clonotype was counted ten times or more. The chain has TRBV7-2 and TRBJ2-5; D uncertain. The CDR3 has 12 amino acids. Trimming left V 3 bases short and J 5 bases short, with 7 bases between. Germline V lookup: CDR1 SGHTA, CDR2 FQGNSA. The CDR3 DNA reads TGTGCCAGCAGCTTTTCAAGGGAGACCCAGTACTTC. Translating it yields CASSFSRETQYF.

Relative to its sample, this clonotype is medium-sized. CDR3: CASSLAGYGYAEAFF. The DNA for the CDR3 is TGTGCCAGCAGCTTAGCAGGGTACGGGTACGCTGAAGCTTTCTTT. The chain joins TRBV7-9 to TRBJ1-1; D call uncertain. The germline V gene has CDR1 SEHNR and CDR2 FQNEAQ (reference sequence). V lost 0 bases and J lost 6, with 14 bases in between. This CDR3 spans 15 amino acids.

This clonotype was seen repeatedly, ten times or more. CDR3 bases: TGTGCCAGCAGCTTAGGGATTAGCGGGGCAAATGAGCAGTTCTTC. Its protein is CASSLGISGANEQFF. The rearrangement uses TRBV7-9 and TRBJ2-1, with TRBD2 matching 8 bases. With 1 base clipped from V and 7 bases from J, the junction kept 6 bases outside the gene matches. This CDR3 is built from 15 residues. From germline, CDR1 is SEHNR and CDR2 FQNEAQ (reference sequence).

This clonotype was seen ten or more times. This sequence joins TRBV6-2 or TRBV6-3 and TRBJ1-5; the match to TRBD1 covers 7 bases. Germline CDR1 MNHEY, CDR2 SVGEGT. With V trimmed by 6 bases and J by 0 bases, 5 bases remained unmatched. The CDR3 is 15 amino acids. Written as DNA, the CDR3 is TGTGCCAGCAGCACAGGGGCTTATAGCAATCAGCCCCAGCATTTT. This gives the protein CASSTGAYSNQPQHF.

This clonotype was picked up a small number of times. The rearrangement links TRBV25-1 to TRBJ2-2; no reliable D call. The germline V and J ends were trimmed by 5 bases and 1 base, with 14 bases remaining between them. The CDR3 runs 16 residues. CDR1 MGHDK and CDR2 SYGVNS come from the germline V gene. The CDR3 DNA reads TGTGCCAGCAGTCCGGTGGTAACAGTGAACACCGGGGAGCTGTTTTTT. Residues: CASSPVVTVNTGELFF.

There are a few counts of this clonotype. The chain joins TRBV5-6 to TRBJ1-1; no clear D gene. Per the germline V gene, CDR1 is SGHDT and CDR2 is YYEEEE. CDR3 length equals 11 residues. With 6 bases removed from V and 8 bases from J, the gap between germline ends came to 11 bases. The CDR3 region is CASTLGGEAFF. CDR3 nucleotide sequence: TGTGCCAGCACCCTTGGAGGGGAAGCTTTCTTT.

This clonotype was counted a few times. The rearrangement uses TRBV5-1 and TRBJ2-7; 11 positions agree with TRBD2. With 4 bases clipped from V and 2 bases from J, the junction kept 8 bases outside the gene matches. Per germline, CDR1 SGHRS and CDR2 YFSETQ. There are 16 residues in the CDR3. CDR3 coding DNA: TGCGCCAGCAGCATTCCGGGACTAGCGGTCCCCTACGAGCAGTACTTC. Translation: CASSIPGLAVPYEQYF.

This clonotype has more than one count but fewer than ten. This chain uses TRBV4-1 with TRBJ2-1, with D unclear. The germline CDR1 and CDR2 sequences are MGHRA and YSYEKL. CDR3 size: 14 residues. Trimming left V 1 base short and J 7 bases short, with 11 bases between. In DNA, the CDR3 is TGCGCCAGCAGCCAAGCGGTAACGGAGAATGAGCAGTTCTTC. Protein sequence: CASSQAVTENEQFF.

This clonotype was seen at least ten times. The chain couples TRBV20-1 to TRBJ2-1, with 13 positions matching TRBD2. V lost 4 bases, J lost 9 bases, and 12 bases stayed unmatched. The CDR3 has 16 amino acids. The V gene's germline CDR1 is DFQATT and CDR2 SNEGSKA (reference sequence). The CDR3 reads CSANRPGTSGEGEQFF. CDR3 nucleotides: TGCAGTGCTAATAGACCCGGGACTAGCGGGGAGGGTGAGCAGTTCTTC.

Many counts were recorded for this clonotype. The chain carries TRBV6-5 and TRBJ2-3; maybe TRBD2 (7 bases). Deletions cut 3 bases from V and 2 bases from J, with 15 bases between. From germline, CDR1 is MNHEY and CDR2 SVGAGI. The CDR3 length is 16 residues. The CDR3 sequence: CASSYFGGPPTDTQYF. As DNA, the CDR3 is TGTGCCAGCAGTTATTTCGGGGGGCCGCCCACAGATACGCAGTATTTT.

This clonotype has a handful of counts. The CDR3, as DNA: TGTGCCAGCAGCTCACAGGGGATTTACTACGAGCAGTACTTC. It encodes CASSSQGIYYEQYF. The gene calls are TRBV2 and TRBJ2-7; TRBD1 aligns across 7 bases. CDR1 is SNHLY, CDR2 FYNNEI, per germline. After removal of 6 bases from V and 3 bases from J, the junction contained 8 bases not matched to a gene. This CDR3 comprises 14 residues.

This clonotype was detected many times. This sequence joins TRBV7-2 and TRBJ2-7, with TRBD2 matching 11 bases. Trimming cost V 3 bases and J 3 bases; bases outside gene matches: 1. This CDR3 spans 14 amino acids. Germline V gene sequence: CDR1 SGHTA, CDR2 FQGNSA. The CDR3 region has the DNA TGTGCCAGCAGCTTTAGCGGGGGGGACTACGAGCAGTACTTC. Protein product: CASSFSGGDYEQYF.

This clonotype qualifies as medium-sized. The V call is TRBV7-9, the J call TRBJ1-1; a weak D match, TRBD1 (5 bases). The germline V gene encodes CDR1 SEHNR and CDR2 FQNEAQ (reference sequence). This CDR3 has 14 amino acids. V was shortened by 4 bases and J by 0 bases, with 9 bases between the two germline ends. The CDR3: CASSSEGMNTEAFF. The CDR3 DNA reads TGTGCCAGCAGCTCCGAGGGGATGAACACTGAAGCTTTCTTT. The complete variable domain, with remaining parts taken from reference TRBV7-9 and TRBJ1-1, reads DTGVSQNPRHKITKRGQNVTFRCDPISEHNRLYWYRQTLGQGPEFLTYFQNEAQLEKSRLLSDRFSAERPKGSFSTLEIQRTEQGDSAMYLCASSSEGMNTEAFFGQGTRLTVV.

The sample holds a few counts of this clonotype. The CDR3 reads CASSQGTRERGEQFF. CDR3 DNA: TGCGCCAGCAGCCAAGGGACTAGAGAGCGGGGTGAGCAGTTCTTC. The rearrangement uses TRBV4-1 and TRBJ2-1, with 7 bases lining up with TRBD2. Germline CDR1 and CDR2: MGHRA and YSYEKL. This CDR3 is 15 amino acids long. V lost 1 base, J lost 9 bases, and 9 bases stayed unmatched.

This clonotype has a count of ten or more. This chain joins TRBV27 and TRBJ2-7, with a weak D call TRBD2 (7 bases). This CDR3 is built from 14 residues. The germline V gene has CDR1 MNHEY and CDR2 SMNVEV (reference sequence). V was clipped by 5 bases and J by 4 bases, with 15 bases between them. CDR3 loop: CASSIGGGLYEQYF. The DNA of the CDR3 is TGTGCCAGCAGTATAGGGGGGGGATTGTACGAGCAGTACTTC.